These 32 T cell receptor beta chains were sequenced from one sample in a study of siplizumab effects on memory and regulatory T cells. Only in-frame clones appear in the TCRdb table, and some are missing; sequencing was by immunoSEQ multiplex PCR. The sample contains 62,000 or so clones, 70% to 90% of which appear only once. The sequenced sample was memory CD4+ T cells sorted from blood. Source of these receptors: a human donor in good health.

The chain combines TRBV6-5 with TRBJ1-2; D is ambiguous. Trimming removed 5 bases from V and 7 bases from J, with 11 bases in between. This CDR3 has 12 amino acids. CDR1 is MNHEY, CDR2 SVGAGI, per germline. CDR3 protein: CASSRYGIGYTF. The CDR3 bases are TGTGCCAGCAGTCGCTACGGGATTGGCTACACCTTC.

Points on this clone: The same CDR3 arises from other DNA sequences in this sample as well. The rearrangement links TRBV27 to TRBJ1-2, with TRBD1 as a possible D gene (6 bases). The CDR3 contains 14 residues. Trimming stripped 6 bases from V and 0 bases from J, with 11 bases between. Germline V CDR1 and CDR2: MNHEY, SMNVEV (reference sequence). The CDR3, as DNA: TGTGCCAGCAGGAAACAGGGCGCTAACTATGGCTACACCTTC. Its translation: CASRKQGANYGYTF.

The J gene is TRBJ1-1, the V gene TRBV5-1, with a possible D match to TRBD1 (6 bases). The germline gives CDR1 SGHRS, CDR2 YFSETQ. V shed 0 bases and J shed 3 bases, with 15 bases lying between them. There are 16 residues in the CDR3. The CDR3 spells CASSLGGGSYHTEAFF. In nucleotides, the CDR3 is TGCGCCAGCAGCTTGGGAGGGGGGTCTTACCACACTGAAGCTTTCTTT.

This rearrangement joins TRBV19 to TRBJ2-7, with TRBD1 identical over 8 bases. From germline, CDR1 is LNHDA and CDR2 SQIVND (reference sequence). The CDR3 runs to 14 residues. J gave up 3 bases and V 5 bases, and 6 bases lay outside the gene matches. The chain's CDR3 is CASSPEGQVYEQYF. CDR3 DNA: TGTGCCAGTAGTCCCGAGGGACAGGTCTACGAGCAGTACTTC.

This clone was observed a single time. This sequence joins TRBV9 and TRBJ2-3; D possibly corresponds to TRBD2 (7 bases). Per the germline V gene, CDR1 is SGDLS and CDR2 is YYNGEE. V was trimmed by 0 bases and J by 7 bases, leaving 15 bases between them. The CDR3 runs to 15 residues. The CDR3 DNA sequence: TGTGCCAGCAGCGTAGATCGGGGGGCCGGGTATACGCAGTATTTT. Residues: CASSVDRGAGYTQYF. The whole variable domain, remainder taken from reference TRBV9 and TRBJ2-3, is DSGVTQTPKHLITATGQRVTLRCSPRSGDLSVYWYQQSLDQGLQFLIQYYNGEERAKGNILERFSAQQFPDLHSELNLSSLELGDSALYFCASSVDRGAGYTQYFGPGTRLTVL.

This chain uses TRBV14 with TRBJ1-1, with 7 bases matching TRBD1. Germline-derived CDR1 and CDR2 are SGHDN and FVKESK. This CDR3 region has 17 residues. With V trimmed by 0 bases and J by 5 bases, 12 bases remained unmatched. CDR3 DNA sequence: TGTGCCAGCAGCCAAGAAATCGTGAGGGGGCGGGAAACTGAAGCTTTCTTT. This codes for CASSQEIVRGRETEAFF.

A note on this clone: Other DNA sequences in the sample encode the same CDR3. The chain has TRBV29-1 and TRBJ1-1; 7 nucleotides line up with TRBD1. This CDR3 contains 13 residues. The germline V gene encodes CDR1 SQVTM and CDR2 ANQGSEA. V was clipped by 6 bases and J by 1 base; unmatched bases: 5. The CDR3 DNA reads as TGCAGCGTATCGACAGGGCGGAACACTGAAGCTTTCTTT. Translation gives CSVSTGRNTEAFF. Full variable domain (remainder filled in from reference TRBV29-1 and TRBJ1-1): SAVISQKPSRDICQRGTSLTIQCQVDSQVTMMFWYRQQPGQSLTLIATANQGSEATYESGFVIDKFPISRPNLTFSTLTVSNMSPEDSSIYLCSVSTGRNTEAFFGQGTRLTVV.

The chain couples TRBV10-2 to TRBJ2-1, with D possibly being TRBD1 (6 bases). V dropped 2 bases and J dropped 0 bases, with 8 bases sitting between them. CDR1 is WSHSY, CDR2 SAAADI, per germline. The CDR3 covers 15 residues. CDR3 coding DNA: TGCGCCAGCAGTGAGGACAGGTCCTCCTACAATGAGCAGTTCTTC. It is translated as CASSEDRSSYNEQFF.

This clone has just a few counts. CDR3 in amino acids: CASSLATGGSSGANVLTF. CDR3 in DNA: TGCGCCAGCAGCTTAGCGACAGGGGGCAGCTCTGGGGCCAACGTCCTGACTTTC. This rearrangement joins TRBV5-1 to TRBJ2-6, with 10 bases identical to TRBD1. The trim removed 2 bases at V and 0 bases at J, leaving 5 bases unmatched. The CDR3 extends over 18 amino acids. Germline assignment: CDR1 SGHRS and CDR2 YFSETQ.

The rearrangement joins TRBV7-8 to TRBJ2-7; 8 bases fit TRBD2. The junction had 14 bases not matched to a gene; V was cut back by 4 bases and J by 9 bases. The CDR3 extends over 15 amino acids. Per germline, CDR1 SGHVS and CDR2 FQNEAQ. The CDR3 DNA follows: TGTGCCAGCAGCTCAAGGACTAGCAGGAGTGACGCGCAGTACTTC. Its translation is CASSSRTSRSDAQYF.

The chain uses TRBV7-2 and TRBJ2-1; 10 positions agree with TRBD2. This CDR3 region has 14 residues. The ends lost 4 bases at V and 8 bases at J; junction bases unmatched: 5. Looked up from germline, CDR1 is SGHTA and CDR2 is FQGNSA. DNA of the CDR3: TGTGCCAGCAGCTACGGACTAGCGGTTGATGAGCAGTTCTTC. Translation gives CASSYGLAVDEQFF.

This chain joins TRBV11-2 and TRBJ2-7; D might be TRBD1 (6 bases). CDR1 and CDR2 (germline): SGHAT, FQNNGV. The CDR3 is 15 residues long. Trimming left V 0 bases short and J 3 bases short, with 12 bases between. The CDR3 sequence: CASSLERTGSYEQYF. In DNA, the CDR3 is TGTGCCAGCAGCTTAGAACGTACAGGGAGCTACGAGCAGTACTTC.

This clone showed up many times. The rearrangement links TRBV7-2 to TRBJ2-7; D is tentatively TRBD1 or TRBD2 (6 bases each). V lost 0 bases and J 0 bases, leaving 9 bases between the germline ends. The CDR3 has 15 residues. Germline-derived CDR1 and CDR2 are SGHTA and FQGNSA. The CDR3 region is CASSLAGGASYEQYF. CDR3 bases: TGTGCCAGCAGCTTAGCCGGGGGCGCCTCCTACGAGCAGTACTTC.

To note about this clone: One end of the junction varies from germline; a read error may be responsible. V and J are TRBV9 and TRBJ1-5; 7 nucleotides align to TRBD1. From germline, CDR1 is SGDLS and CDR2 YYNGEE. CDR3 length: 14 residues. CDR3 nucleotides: TGTGCCAGCAGCGCCTGGGACAGCAGTCAGCCCCAGCATTTT. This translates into CASSAWDSSQPQHF.

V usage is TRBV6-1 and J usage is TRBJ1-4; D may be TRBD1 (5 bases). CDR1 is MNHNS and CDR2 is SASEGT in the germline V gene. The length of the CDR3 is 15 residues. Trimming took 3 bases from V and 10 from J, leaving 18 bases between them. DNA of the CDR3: TGTGCCAGCAGTGACCAGGGTCAGAAGCTACGAAAACTGTTTTTT. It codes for CASSDQGQKLRKLFF.

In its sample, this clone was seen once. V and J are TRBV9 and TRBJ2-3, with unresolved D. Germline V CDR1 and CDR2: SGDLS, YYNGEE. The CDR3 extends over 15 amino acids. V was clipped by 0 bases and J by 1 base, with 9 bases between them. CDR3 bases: TGTGCCAGCAGCGTAGAAGGTAGGGGCACAGATACGCAGTATTTT. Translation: CASSVEGRGTDTQYF. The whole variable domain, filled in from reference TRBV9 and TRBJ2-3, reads DSGVTQTPKHLITATGQRVTLRCSPRSGDLSVYWYQQSLDQGLQFLIQYYNGEERAKGNILERFSAQQFPDLHSELNLSSLELGDSALYFCASSVEGRGTDTQYFGPGTRLTVL.

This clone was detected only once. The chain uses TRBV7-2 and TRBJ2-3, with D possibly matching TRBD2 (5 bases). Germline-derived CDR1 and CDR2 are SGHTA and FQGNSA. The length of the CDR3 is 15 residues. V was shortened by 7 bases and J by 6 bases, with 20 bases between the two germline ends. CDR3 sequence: CASTPGVIIGDTQYF. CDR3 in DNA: TGTGCCAGCACCCCCGGGGTCATAATCGGGGATACGCAGTATTTT.

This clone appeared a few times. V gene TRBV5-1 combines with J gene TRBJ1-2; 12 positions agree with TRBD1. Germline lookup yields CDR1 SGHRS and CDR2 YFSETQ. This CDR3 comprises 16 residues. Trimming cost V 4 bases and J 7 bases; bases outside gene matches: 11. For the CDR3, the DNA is TGCGCCAGCAGCGGAGGGACAGGGGGCGGATTAGGTGGCTACACCTTC. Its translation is CASSGGTGGGLGGYTF.

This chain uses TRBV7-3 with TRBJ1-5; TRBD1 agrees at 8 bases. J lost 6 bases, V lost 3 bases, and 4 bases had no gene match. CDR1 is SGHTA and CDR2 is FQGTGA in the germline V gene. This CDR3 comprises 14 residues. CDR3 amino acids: CASSFQGASQPQHF. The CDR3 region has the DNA TGTGCCAGCAGCTTTCAGGGGGCTAGTCAGCCCCAGCATTTT.

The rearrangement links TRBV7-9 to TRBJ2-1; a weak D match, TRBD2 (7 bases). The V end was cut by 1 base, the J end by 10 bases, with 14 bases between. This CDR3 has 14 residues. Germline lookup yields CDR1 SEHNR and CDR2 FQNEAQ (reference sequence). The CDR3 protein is CASSLEGEGLEQFF. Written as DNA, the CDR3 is TGTGCCAGCAGCTTAGAGGGGGAGGGTCTGGAGCAGTTCTTC.

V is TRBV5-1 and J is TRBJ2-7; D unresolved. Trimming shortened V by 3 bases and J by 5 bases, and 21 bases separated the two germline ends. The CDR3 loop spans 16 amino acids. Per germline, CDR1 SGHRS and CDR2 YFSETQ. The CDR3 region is CASSSSPDRLDDEQYF. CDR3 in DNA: TGCGCCAGCAGCTCCTCCCCAGATAGACTGGATGACGAGCAGTACTTC.

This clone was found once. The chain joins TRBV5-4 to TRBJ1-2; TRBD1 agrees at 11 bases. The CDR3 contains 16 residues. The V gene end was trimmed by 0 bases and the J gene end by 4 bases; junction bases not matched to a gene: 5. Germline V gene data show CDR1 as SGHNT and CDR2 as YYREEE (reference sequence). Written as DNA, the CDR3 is TGTGCCAGCAGCTTGGGCCGGGACAGGGGGAGCTATGGCTACACCTTC. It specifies CASSLGRDRGSYGYTF.

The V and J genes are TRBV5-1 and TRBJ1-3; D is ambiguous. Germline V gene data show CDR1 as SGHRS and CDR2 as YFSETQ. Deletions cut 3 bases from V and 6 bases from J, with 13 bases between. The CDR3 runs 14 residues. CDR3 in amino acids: CASSSTVVSNTIYF. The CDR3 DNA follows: TGCGCCAGCAGCTCCACAGTTGTCTCAAACACCATATATTTT. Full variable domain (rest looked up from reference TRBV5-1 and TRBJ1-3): KAGVTQTPRYLIKTRGQQVTLSCSPISGHRSVSWYQQTPGQGLQFLFEYFSETQRNKGNFPGRFSGRQFSNSRSEMNVSTLELGDSALYLCASSSTVVSNTIYFGEGSWLTVV.

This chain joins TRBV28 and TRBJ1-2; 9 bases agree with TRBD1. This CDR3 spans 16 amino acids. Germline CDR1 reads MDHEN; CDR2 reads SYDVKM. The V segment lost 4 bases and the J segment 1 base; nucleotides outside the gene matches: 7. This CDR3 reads CASSSPGTGFNYGYTF. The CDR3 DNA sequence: TGTGCCAGCAGTTCGCCCGGGACAGGGTTTAACTATGGCTACACCTTC.

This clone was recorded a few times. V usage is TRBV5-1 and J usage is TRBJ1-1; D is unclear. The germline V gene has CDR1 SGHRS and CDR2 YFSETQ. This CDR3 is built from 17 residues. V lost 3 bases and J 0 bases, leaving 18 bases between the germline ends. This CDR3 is CASSSTPGGFLNTEAFF. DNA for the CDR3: TGCGCCAGCAGCTCAACTCCAGGTGGATTCCTGAACACTGAAGCTTTCTTT.

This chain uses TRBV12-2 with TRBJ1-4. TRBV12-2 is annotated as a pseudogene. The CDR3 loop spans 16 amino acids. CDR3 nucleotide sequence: TGTGCAAGTCGCTTAGCGTGGGGAACAACTAATGAAAAACTGTTTTTT. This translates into CASRLAWGTTNEKLFF.

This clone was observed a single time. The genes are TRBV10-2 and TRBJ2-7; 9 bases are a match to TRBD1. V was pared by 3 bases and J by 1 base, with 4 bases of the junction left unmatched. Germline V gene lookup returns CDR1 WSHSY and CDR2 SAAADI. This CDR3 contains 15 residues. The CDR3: CASSDTGTGSYEQYF. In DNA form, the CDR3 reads TGCGCCAGCAGTGACACCGGGACAGGGTCCTACGAGCAGTACTTC.

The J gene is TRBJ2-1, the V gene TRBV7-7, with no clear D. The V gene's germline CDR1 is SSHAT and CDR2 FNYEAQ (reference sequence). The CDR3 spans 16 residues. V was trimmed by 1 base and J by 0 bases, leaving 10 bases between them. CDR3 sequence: CASSLVADSSYNEQFF. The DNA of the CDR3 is TGTGCCAGCAGCTTAGTCGCGGATAGCTCCTACAATGAGCAGTTCTTC.

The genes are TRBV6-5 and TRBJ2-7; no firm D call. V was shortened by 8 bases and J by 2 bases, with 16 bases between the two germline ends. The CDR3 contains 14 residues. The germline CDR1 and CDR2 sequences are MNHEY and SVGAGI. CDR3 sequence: CASSLPSQPYEQYF. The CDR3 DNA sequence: TGTGCCAGCTCACTCCCCTCGCAGCCCTACGAGCAGTACTTC.

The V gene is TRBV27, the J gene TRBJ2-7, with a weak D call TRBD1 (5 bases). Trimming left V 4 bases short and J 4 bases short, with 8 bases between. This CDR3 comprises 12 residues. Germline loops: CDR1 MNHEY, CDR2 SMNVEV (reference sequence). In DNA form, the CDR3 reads TGTGCCAGCAGTTCCAGGGTTTACGAGCAGTACTTC. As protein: CASSSRVYEQYF.

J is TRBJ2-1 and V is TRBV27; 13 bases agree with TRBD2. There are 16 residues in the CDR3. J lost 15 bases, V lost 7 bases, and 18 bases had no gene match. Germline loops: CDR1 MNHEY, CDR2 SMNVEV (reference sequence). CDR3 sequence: CASTQITSGTSGKRFF. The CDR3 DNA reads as TGTGCCAGCACCCAAATCACATCCGGGACTAGCGGGAAACGGTTCTTC.

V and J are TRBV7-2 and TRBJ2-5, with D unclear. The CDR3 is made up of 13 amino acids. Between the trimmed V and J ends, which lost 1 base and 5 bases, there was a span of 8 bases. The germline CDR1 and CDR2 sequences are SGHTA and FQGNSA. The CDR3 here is CASSLETLETQYF. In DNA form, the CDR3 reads TGTGCCAGCAGCTTAGAGACGCTGGAGACCCAGTACTTC.